This paragraph covers one T cell receptor beta chain sequence. Methods used by the authors: Counts of nucleated cells, estimated from reference gene primer amplification, were obtained. Measured with immunoSEQ multiplex PCR; TCRdb has only the in-frame clones, and not every one. D and trimming come from the DNA, and the V and J calls and clone size come from that table. The sample contains about 99,000 clones, roughly 84% of which appear only once. The CDR3 totals 14 residues. Trimming cost V 2 bases and J 4 bases, with 11 bases left between them. Per the germline V gene, CDR1 is MNHEY and CDR2 is SVGAGI. The sample comes from a study of blood T cell repertoires in COVID-19.

The V call is TRBV6-5, the J call TRBJ1-2; D is undetermined. This TCR derives from a man between 70 and 80 years old with active or convalescent COVID-19. The sample consisted of peripheral blood. CDR3 bases: TGTGCCAGCAGTTACGGCAGAAGTGGCTATGGCTACACCTTC. Its translation is CASSYGRSGYGYTF.